A single sample gave rise to the 32 T cell receptor beta chains below, sequenced in a study of post-analysis software for immune sequencing data. Overall study results and limits: There were five or six TRBV segments more frequent in patients than controls, and TRBV5-6, TRBV5-1 and TRBV20-1 were among them.

Unique molecular identifiers had been added to the TCR beta cDNA libraries. TCRdb independently ran MiXCR on the PCR reads; one entry per CDR3 protein. The sample carries hundreds of thousands of distinct CDR3 sequences, around 27% recorded once. Their antigens are not known. Sequencing used blood. The receptors were sampled from a girl between 5 and 17 years old with multiple sclerosis.

V usage is TRBV5-1 and J usage is TRBJ2-2, with D tentatively TRBD1 (5 bases). The CDR3 runs 16 residues. Germline values: CDR1 SGHRS, CDR2 YFSETQ. V lost 3 bases, J lost 0 bases, and 12 bases lay in between. The CDR3 region is CASSWQGTANTGELFF. CDR3 DNA sequence: TGCGCCAGCAGCTGGCAGGGTACAGCGAACACCGGGGAGCTGTTTTTT.

This chain connects TRBV6-1 to TRBJ2-1; 8 nucleotides match TRBD1. The V gene end was trimmed by 7 bases and the J gene end by 9 bases; junction bases not matched to a gene: 8. The CDR3 has 13 amino acids. The germline V gene has CDR1 MNHNS and CDR2 SASEGT. The CDR3 nucleotides read TGTGCCAGCAATCCTTGGACAGGGACTGAGCAGTTCTTC. It yields the protein CASNPWTGTEQFF.

The chain has TRBV6-2 or TRBV6-3 and TRBJ1-1; D remains unclear. Germline lookup yields CDR1 MNHEY and CDR2 SVGEGT. The CDR3 runs 14 residues. V lost 2 bases and J lost 7, with 14 bases in between. DNA for the CDR3: TGTGCCAGCAGTTACCTGGGCAGAAAATATGAAGCTTTCTTT. Amino acids: CASSYLGRKYEAFF.

This clonotype was recorded a few times. This rearrangement joins TRBV7-8 to TRBJ2-1; no firm D call. The germline V and J ends were trimmed by 4 bases and 1 base, with 14 bases remaining between them. Germline CDR1 SGHVS, CDR2 FQNEAQ. The length of the CDR3 is 16 residues. The CDR3 reads CASSSSLPLSYNEQFF. DNA for the CDR3: TGTGCCAGCAGCTCGAGCCTACCATTGTCCTACAATGAGCAGTTCTTC.

V and J are TRBV24-1 and TRBJ2-1; D might be TRBD2 (5 bases). Trimming cost V 3 bases and J 2 bases, with 13 bases left between them. This CDR3 is built from 16 residues. Germline-derived CDR1 and CDR2 are KGHDR and SFDVKD. Here the CDR3 reads CATSDTSPITYNEQFF. The CDR3, as DNA: TGTGCCACCAGTGATACTAGTCCCATTACCTACAATGAGCAGTTCTTC.

In its sample, this clonotype was seen a few times. The gene calls are TRBV5-1 and TRBJ2-5; TRBD1 matches 7 bases. The CDR3 runs to 14 residues. Germline trimming cut 0 bases from V and 2 bases from J; bases unmatched to any gene: 1. Germline V lookup: CDR1 SGHRS, CDR2 YFSETQ. CDR3 sequence reads: CASSLGDRQETQYF. The CDR3, as DNA: TGCGCCAGCAGCTTGGGGGACAGACAAGAGACCCAGTACTTC.

This clonotype was seen at least ten times. V usage is TRBV7-9 and J usage is TRBJ2-1; D gene uncertain. The V gene lost 5 bases and the J gene lost 0 bases, with 5 bases spanning the gap. The CDR3 is made up of 13 amino acids. The germline CDR1 and CDR2 sequences are SEHNR and FQNEAQ (reference sequence). CDR3 in DNA: TGTGCCAGCAGCCCGTCCTCCTACAATGAGCAGTTCTTC. Its protein is CASSPSSYNEQFF.

V is TRBV7-2 and J is TRBJ2-5; no definite D call. The germline V gene has CDR1 SGHTA and CDR2 FQGNSA. V dropped 6 bases and J dropped 3 bases, with 17 bases sitting between them. The length of the CDR3 is 15 residues. In DNA, the CDR3 is TGTGCCAGCAGACAAGGGTTGGGCCTAGAAGAGACCCAGTACTTC. It codes for CASRQGLGLEETQYF.

This clonotype was found a few times. V usage is TRBV28 and J usage is TRBJ2-5, with 8 bases aligning to TRBD1. CDR3 size: 15 residues. The germline CDR1 and CDR2 sequences are MDHEN and SYDVKM. After removal of 5 bases from V and 2 bases from J, the junction contained 7 bases not matched to a gene. In nucleotides, the CDR3 is TGTGCCAGCAGTACCCCCGGACAGGGACAAGAGACCCAGTACTTC. Residues: CASSTPGQGQETQYF.

The genes are TRBV6-5 and TRBJ2-5; TRBD1 aligns across 8 bases. Germline trimming cut 4 bases from V and 11 bases from J; bases unmatched to any gene: 12. The CDR3 extends over 14 amino acids. Germline V gene lookup returns CDR1 MNHEY and CDR2 SVGAGI. The CDR3 sequence is CASSSAGTGGEQYF. Here the CDR3 DNA reads TGTGCCAGCAGTTCCGCCGGGACAGGCGGAGAGCAGTACTTC.

The chain links TRBV7-9 to TRBJ2-7, with 7 nucleotides matching TRBD1. V gave up 1 base and J gave up 0 bases; unmatched junction bases: 3. From germline, CDR1 is SEHNR and CDR2 FQNEAQ (reference sequence). The CDR3 has 15 amino acids. CDR3 sequence reads: CASSLETGSSYEQYF. CDR3 DNA: TGTGCCAGCAGCTTAGAGACAGGGAGCTCCTACGAGCAGTACTTC.

The chain recombines TRBV27 with TRBJ2-1, with D maybe TRBD2 (5 bases). This CDR3 spans 16 amino acids. Germline values: CDR1 MNHEY, CDR2 SMNVEV (reference sequence). Trimming left V 6 bases short and J 5 bases short, with 20 bases between. CDR3 sequence (DNA): TGTGCCAGCAGGGTCAACCCCTACGGGGATAACAATGAGCAGTTCTTC. Amino acids: CASRVNPYGDNNEQFF.

This chain uses TRBV7-9 with TRBJ2-5; possible D gene TRBD2, 5 bases. V gave up 9 bases and J gave up 0 bases, with 14 bases separating them. The CDR3 covers 14 residues. From germline, CDR1 is SEHNR and CDR2 FQNEAQ (reference sequence). The CDR3 region has the DNA TGTGCCAGTCTCCTTGGGGAGTACCAAGAGACCCAGTACTTC. Translating gives CASLLGEYQETQYF.

This clonotype was observed a few times. CDR3 sequence: CASRIGTDRQPQHF. As DNA, the CDR3 is TGTGCCAGCAGGATCGGGACGGACCGACAGCCCCAGCATTTT. The chain is built from TRBV12-3 or TRBV12-4 and TRBJ1-5; TRBD1 might be the D (5 bases). The CDR3 consists of 14 residues. With 6 bases removed from V and 7 bases from J, the gap between germline ends came to 16 bases.

The J gene is TRBJ2-1, the V gene TRBV7-8; maybe TRBD1 (5 bases). Germline V gene sequence: CDR1 SGHVS, CDR2 FQNEAQ. This CDR3 region has 13 residues. Trimming removed 8 bases from V and 9 bases from J, with 17 bases in between. CDR3 sequence reads: CASVVGQGGEQFF. Here the CDR3 DNA reads TGTGCCAGCGTAGTAGGGCAGGGTGGTGAGCAGTTCTTC.

The J gene is TRBJ1-2, the V gene TRBV5-1; D is undetermined. The V end lost 5 bases, the J end lost 2 bases, and 13 bases lay between the germline ends. Per germline, CDR1 SGHRS and CDR2 YFSETQ. This CDR3 is 14 amino acids long. CDR3 DNA: TGCGCCAGCAGTTTGCGACCGGGGAACTATGGCTACACCTTC. Translated, it gives CASSLRPGNYGYTF.

The chain combines TRBV7-6 with TRBJ2-5; 8 bases fit TRBD1. The CDR3 is made up of 18 amino acids. Germline V lookup: CDR1 SGHVS, CDR2 FNYEAQ. After removal of 5 bases from V and 2 bases from J, the junction contained 16 bases not matched to a gene. The CDR3 DNA is TGTGCCAGCAGCCAGGACAGGGCGGGGCGTTATAGTCAAGAGACCCAGTACTTC. Translated, it gives CASSQDRAGRYSQETQYF.

This clonotype was seen more than once but under ten times. The chain joins TRBV13 to TRBJ2-5; D is possibly TRBD1 or TRBD2 (5 bases each). V shed 2 bases and J shed 5 bases, with 21 bases lying between them. The CDR3 has 17 residues. Germline V gene data show CDR1 as PRHDT and CDR2 as FYEKMQ (reference sequence). CDR3 sequence: CASSLRLGALMGETQYF. CDR3 bases: TGTGCCAGCAGCTTAAGGCTCGGGGCCCTGATGGGGGAGACCCAGTACTTC.

This clonotype appeared a few times. V and J are TRBV5-1 and TRBJ2-7; tentatively, D is TRBD1 (5 bases). The CDR3 sequence is 16 residues long. From germline, CDR1 is SGHRS and CDR2 YFSETQ. Trimming removed 3 bases at V and 0 bases at J, with 16 bases between. The CDR3, as DNA: TGCGCCAGCAGCTCACTAATGACAGTTCCCTCCTACGAGCAGTACTTC. Protein: CASSSLMTVPSYEQYF.

About this clonotype: At one end, the junction sequence differs from germline, possibly due to a read error. This rearrangement joins TRBV7-2 to TRBJ2-1; tentative D call: TRBD2 (6 bases). Per germline, CDR1 SGHTA and CDR2 FQGNSA. The CDR3 is 15 residues long. CDR3 protein: CASSLVRGSYNVQFF. The CDR3 region has the DNA TGTGCCAGCAGCTTAGTCCGGGGGTCCTACAATGTGCAGTTCTTC.

This clonotype was counted a few times. V is TRBV28 and J is TRBJ1-5; D is undetermined. The CDR3 extends over 12 amino acids. Germline V CDR1 and CDR2: MDHEN, SYDVKM. Trimming cost V 5 bases and J 5 bases, with 7 bases left between them. CDR3 DNA: TGTGCCAGCAGTACCACCGATCAGCCCCAGCATTTT. Translation: CASSTTDQPQHF.

The chain has TRBV28 and TRBJ2-1; 10 bases line up with TRBD2. TRBJ2-7 matches the DNA end more closely, so the J call is doubtful. The germline V gene encodes CDR1 MDHEN and CDR2 SYDVKM. There are 18 residues in the CDR3. In DNA, the CDR3 is TGTGCCAGCAGTCCCCGTTTGAGCGGGAGGGTGTCCTACAATGAGCAGTACTTC. Translating gives CASSPRLSGRVSYNEQYF.

On this clonotype itself: An end of the junction does not agree with germline; a read error may underlie this. The chain joins TRBV25-1 to TRBJ2-3, with 7 bases fitting TRBD2. The CDR3 has 16 amino acids. Per germline, CDR1 MGHDK and CDR2 SYGVNS. CDR3: CASSGSPGGSTDAQYF. The CDR3, as DNA: TGTGCCAGCAGTGGGTCCCCGGGAGGAAGCACAGATGCGCAGTATTTT.

The chain combines TRBV28 with TRBJ2-7; D might be TRBD2 (5 bases). Germline CDR1 and CDR2: MDHEN and SYDVKM. The CDR3 has 14 amino acids. The ends were cut back, 6 bases at V and 0 bases at J, with 12 bases in the middle. CDR3 nucleotide sequence: TGTGCCAGCAGCCCACTAACTAGCTCCTACGAGCAGTACTTC. Protein: CASSPLTSSYEQYF.

In this sample, this clonotype turned up a few times. This chain connects TRBV11-2 to TRBJ1-1; the D is unclear. The CDR3 is 13 residues long. Germline V gene sequence: CDR1 SGHAT, CDR2 FQNNGV. Trimming pared 4 bases from V and 3 bases from J, leaving 9 bases between. The CDR3: CASSSVRYTEAFF. CDR3 nucleotide sequence: TGTGCCAGCAGCTCCGTTCGATACACTGAAGCTTTCTTT.

At least ten counts were recorded for this clonotype. The CDR3 loop reads CAIRGTELLEQYF. DNA for the CDR3: TGTGCCATCAGGGGGACAGAATTGTTGGAGCAGTACTTC. The chain has TRBV10-3 and TRBJ2-7, with TRBD1 matching 7 bases. The CDR3 runs 13 residues. Germline V gene data show CDR1 as ENHRY and CDR2 as SYGVKD. Losses at the gene ends were 6 bases for V and 7 bases for J; bases not matched to a gene: 9.

CDR3 sequence reads: CASSLSPWGSGLSEQYF. CDR3 nucleotides: TGTGCCAGCAGCCTATCCCCCTGGGGTAGCGGGTTAAGTGAGCAGTACTTC. V gene TRBV2 combines with J gene TRBJ2-7; 7 bases line up with TRBD2. Germline loops: CDR1 SNHLY, CDR2 FYNNEI. V was pared by 6 bases and J by 7 bases, with 21 bases of the junction left unmatched. This CDR3 has 17 amino acids.

The CDR3, as DNA: TGTGCCAGCCTAATGAGAGGGCTCGGTTACGATGAGCAGTTCTTC. Its protein is CASLMRGLGYDEQFF. The V and J genes are TRBV6-1 and TRBJ2-1; possible D gene TRBD2, 5 bases. The V gene's germline CDR1 is MNHNS and CDR2 SASEGT. V lost 8 bases to trimming and J lost 8 bases, with 22 bases between them. The CDR3 length is 15 residues.

The chain has TRBV15 and TRBJ2-7, with D possibly matching TRBD1 (5 bases). V dropped 6 bases and J dropped 0 bases, with 9 bases sitting between them. Germline values: CDR1 LNHNV, CDR2 YYDKDF (reference sequence). CDR3 length equals 13 residues. Here the CDR3 reads CATRHRSSYEQYF. The CDR3 nucleotides read TGTGCCACCAGGCACAGGAGCTCCTACGAGCAGTACTTC.

This clonotype was detected only a few times. J is TRBJ2-4 and V is TRBV18, with D perhaps TRBD2 (5 bases). This CDR3 contains 15 residues. Germline V gives CDR1 KGHSH, CDR2 LQKENI. V was clipped by 6 bases and J by 2 bases, with 14 bases between them. Here the CDR3 reads CASSPPGWSKNIQYF. In nucleotides, the CDR3 is TGTGCCAGCTCGCCCCCGGGGTGGTCCAAAAACATTCAGTACTTC.

This clonotype was seen repeatedly, ten times or more. The chain has TRBV20-1 and TRBJ2-1; possibly TRBD1 for D (5 bases). This CDR3 has 15 amino acids. Germline V gene lookup returns CDR1 DFQATT and CDR2 SNEGSKA (reference sequence). V lost 6 bases, J lost 4 bases, and 19 bases lay in between. The CDR3, as DNA: TGCAGTGCAGGCGCGGCCGTGGGGCTTTACAATGAGCAGTTCTTC. Its protein product is CSAGAAVGLYNEQFF.

The V call is TRBV5-1, the J call TRBJ2-7; 14 positions match TRBD2. Trimming took 3 bases from V and 4 from J; bases not matched to a gene: 9. Germline CDR1 SGHRS, CDR2 YFSETQ. There are 17 residues in the CDR3. DNA of the CDR3: TGCGCCAGCAGCTGGGCCGGGACTAGCGGGAGCCTTTACGAGCAGTACTTC. Translated: CASSWAGTSGSLYEQYF.